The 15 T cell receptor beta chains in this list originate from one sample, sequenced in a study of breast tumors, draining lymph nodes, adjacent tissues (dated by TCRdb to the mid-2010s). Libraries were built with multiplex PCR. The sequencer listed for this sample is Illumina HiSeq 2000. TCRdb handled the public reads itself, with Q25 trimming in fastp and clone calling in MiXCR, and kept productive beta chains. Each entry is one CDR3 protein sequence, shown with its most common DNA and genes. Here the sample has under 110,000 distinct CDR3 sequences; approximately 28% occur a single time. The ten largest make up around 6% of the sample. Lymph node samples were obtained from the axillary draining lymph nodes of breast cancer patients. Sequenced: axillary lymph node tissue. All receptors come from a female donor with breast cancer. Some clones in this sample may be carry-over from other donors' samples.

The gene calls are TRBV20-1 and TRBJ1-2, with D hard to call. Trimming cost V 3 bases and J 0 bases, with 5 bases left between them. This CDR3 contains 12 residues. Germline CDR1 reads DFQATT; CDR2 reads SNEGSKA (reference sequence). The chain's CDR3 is CSASRTNYGYTF. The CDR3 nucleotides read TGCAGTGCTAGTCGGACTAACTATGGCTACACCTTC.

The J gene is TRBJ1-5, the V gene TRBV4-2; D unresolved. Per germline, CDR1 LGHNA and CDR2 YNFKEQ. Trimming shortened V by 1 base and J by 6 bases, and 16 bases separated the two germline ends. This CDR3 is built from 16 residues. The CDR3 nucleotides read TGTGCCAGCAGCCAAGCGGGTGCAACCGGGGTTCAGCCCCAGCATTTT. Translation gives CASSQAGATGVQPQHF.

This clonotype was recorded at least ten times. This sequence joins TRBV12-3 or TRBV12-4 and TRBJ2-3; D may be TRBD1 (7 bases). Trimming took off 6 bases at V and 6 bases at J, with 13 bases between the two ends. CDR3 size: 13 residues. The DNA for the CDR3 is TGTGCCAGCAGACTTGGAGGGGGCGATACGCAGTATTTT. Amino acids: CASRLGGGDTQYF.

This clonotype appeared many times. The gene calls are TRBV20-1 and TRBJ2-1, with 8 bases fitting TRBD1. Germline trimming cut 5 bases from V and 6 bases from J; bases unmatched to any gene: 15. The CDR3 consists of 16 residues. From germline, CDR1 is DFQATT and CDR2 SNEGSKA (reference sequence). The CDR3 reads CSASSPGQVPRNEQFF. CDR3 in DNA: TGCAGTGCTTCCTCTCCGGGACAGGTTCCCCGCAATGAGCAGTTCTTC.

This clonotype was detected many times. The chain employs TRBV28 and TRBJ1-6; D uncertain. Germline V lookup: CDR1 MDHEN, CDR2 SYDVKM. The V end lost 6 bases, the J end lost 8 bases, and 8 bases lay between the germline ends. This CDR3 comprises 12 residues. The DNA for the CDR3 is TGTGCCAGCAGCTTCTCTTATTCACCCCTCCACTTT. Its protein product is CASSFSYSPLHF.

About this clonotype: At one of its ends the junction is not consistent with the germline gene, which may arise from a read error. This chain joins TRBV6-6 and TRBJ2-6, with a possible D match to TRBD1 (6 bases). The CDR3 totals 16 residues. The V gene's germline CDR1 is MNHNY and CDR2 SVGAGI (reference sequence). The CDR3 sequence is CASRQAGAPGANVLTF. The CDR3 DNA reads TGTGCCAGCAGACAAGCAGGGGCCCCTGGCGCCAACGTCCTGACTTTC.

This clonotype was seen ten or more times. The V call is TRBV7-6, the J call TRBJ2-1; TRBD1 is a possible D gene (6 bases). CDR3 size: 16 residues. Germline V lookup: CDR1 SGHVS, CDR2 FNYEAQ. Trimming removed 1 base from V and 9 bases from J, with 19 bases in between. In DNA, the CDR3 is TGTGCCAGCAGCTTAGGGGCCTCGACAGGTCTTGGTGAGCAGTTCTTC. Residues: CASSLGASTGLGEQFF.

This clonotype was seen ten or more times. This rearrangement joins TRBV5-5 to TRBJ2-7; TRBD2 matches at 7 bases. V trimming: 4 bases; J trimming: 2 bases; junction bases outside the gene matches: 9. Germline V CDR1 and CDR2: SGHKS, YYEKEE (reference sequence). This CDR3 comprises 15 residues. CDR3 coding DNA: TGTGCCAGCAGCCCGGAGCTAGCGGTGACCTACGAGCAGTACTTC. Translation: CASSPELAVTYEQYF.

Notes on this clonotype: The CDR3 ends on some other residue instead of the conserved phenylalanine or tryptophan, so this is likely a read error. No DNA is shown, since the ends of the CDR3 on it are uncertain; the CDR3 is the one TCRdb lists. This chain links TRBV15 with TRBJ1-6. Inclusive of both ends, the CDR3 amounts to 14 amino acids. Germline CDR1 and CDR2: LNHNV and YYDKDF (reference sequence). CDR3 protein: CATQRSSYNSPLQA.

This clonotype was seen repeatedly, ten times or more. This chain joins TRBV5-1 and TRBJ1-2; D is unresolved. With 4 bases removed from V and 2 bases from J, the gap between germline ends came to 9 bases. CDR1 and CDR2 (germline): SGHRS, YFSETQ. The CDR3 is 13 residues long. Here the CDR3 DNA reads TGCGCCAGCAGCCCCACAATAAACTATGGCTACACCTTC. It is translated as CASSPTINYGYTF.

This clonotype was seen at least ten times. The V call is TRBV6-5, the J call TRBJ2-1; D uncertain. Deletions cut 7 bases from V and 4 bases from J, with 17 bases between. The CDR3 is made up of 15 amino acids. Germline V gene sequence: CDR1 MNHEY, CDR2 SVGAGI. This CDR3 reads CASNPGSRVYNEQFF. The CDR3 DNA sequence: TGTGCCAGCAACCCCGGGTCAAGGGTTTACAATGAGCAGTTCTTC.

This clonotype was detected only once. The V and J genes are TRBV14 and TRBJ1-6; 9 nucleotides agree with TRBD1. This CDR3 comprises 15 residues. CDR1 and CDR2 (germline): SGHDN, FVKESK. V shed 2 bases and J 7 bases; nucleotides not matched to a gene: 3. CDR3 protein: CASSQLGQGNSPLHF. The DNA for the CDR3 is TGTGCCAGCAGCCAACTGGGACAGGGAAATTCACCCCTCCACTTT.

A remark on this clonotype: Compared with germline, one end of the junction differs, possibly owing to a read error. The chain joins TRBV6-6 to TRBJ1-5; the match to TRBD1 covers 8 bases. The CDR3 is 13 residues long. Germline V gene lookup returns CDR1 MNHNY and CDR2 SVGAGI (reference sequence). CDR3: CAGNDRGDQPRHF. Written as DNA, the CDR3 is TGTGCCGGCAACGACAGGGGAGATCAGCCCCGGCATTTT.

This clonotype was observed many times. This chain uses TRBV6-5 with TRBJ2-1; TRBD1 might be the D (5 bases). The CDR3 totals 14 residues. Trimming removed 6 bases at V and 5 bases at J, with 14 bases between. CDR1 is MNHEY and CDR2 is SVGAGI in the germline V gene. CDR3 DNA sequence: TGTGCCAGCAGCCTCAGGGAAAGACACAATGAGCAGTTCTTC. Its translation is CASSLRERHNEQFF.

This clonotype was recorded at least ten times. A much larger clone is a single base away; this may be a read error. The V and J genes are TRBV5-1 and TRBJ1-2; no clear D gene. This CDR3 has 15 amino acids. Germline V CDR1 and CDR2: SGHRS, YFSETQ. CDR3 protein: CASSLDGVGPHGYIF. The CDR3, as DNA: TGCGCCAGCAGCTTGGACGGAGTAGGACCCCATGGCTACATCTTC.